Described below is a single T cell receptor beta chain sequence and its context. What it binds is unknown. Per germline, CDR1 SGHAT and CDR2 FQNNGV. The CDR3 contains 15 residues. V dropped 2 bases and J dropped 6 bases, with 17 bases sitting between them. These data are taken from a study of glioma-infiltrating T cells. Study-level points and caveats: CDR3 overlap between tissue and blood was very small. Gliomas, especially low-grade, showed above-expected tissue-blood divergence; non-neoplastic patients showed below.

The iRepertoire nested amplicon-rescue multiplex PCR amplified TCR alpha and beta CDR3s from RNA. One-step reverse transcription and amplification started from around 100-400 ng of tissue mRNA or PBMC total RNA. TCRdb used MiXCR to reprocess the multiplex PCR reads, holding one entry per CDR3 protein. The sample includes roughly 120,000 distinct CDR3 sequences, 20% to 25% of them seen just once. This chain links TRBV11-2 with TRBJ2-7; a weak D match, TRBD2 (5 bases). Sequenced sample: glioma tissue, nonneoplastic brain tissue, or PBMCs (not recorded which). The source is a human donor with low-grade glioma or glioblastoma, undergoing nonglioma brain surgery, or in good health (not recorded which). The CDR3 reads CASSLPRAGSPEQYF. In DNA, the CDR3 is TGTGCCAGCAGCTTACCCCGCGCGGGCTCCCCCGAGCAGTACTTC.